This is a list of T cell receptor beta chains from one sample in a study of T cell responses to AZD1222 COVID-19 vaccine. Clones were sequenced by immunoSEQ multiplex PCR, and TCRdb holds only the in-frame ones, with some missing. The sample yields more than 85,000 clones, 88% seen once. The specimen was peripheral blood, collected 28 days after the second AZD1222 dose. Receptors originate from an adult who received the AZD1222 COVID-19 vaccine. CDR3s include the opening cysteine and the closing phenylalanine or tryptophan. The D gene is left open where the match is weak. Expanded clones are given a class, and other clones once, few, many or no size at all.

v_call,j_call,clone_size,d_call,cdr3_nt,cdr3_aa
TRBV3-1/TRBV3-2,TRBJ1-3,.,.,TGTGCCAGCAGCCAAGCAGGTTGGGGAAGCTCTGGAAACACCATATATTTT,CASSQAGWGSSGNTIYF
TRBV5-6,TRBJ1-5,.,TRBD1,TGTGCCAGCAGCTCGGGACAGGGGTGGTATTCGTGGAGCAATCAGCCCCAGCATTTT,CASSSGQGWYSWSNQPQHF
TRBV20-1,TRBJ2-1,.,.,TGCAGTGCTAGTGGTATAGCCAGCGGGCAGTTCTTC,CSASGIASGQFF
TRBV7-9,TRBJ2-4,.,.,TGTGCCAGCAGCTTAGCACTTGCTAGAACAGGGTCCAAAAACATTCAGTACTTC,CASSLALARTGSKNIQYF
TRBV19,TRBJ1-1,.,.,TGTGCCAGTAGTACCAACAGGGACACTGAAGCTTTCTTT,CASSTNRDTEAFF
TRBV6-6,TRBJ1-5,.,TRBD1,TGTGCCAGCAGTTCAGGGACAGGGGAACGTCAGCCCCAGCATTTT,CASSSGTGERQPQHF
TRBV11-2,TRBJ1-5,.,.,TGTGCCAGCAGCTTAGATTCGGATCAGCCCCAGCATTTT,CASSLDSDQPQHF
TRBV11-2,TRBJ1-2,.,.,TGTGCCAGCACCCCCCCCCTGGGGGCTAACTATGGCTACACCTTC,CASTPPLGANYGYTF
TRBV5-3,TRBJ1-5,.,.,TGTGCCAGAAGCCCTAAATGGGCGCGAAAAAGAAACTGGAGCAATCAGCCCCAGCATTTT,CARSPKWARKRNWSNQPQHF
TRBV25-1,TRBJ1-1,.,.,TGTGCCAGCAGTGCTGCAGGGGTGTGGACTGAAGCTTTCTTT,CASSAAGVWTEAFF
TRBV7-8,TRBJ2-5,.,.,.,CASSLGSTSGGRAQETQYF
TRBV5-1,TRBJ1-5,few,TRBD1,TGCGCCAGCAGCTGGGAGGGGGCAAGCAATCAGCCCCAGCATTTT,CASSWEGASNQPQHF
TRBV14,TRBJ2-1,.,TRBD2,TGTGCCAGCAGCTCGACTAGCGGGAGATTTTACAATGAGCAGTTCTTC,CASSSTSGRFYNEQFF
TRBV24-1,TRBJ2-7,.,.,TGTGCCACCAGTGATCCCAGGGTCGGTACCTACGAGCAGTACTTC,CATSDPRVGTYEQYF
TRBV11-2,TRBJ2-1,.,.,TGTGCCAGCAGCTCGCTAATAGCGGACCAGCAGTTCTTC,CASSSLIADQQFF
TRBV10-3,TRBJ2-3,.,.,TGTGCCATCAGTGATGTTCTAGCGTTGCATACGCAGTATTTT,CAISDVLALHTQYF
TRBV18,TRBJ2-2,once,TRBD2,TGTGCCAGCTCACTCCTACTAGCGGGAGCGAACACCGGGGAGCTGTTTTTT,CASSLLLAGANTGELFF
TRBV29-1,TRBJ2-7,once,.,TGCAGCGCCACGAGGGGGACCAACTCCTACGAGCAGTACTTC,CSATRGTNSYEQYF
TRBV4-1,TRBJ1-5,.,.,TGCGCCAGCAGCCAAGATGTCCGCGGGCTCCGACATTTT,CASSQDVRGLRHF
TRBV4-1,TRBJ1-2,.,TRBD1,TGCGCCAGCAGCCAAGATTGGACAGGGGATGGCTACACCTTC,CASSQDWTGDGYTF
TRBV14,TRBJ2-1,.,.,TGTGCCAGCAGCCTTTACGGCAATGAGCAGTTCTTC,CASSLYGNEQFF
TRBV7-8,TRBJ2-3,.,.,TGTGCCAGCAGCTTAGGGATCGACACAGATACGCAGTATTTT,CASSLGIDTDTQYF
TRBV19,TRBJ1-5,.,.,TGTGCCAGTAGTATGGGGTACGGGGAGATCAATCAGCCCCAGCATTTT,CASSMGYGEINQPQHF
TRBV27,TRBJ1-1,.,TRBD1,TGTGCCAGCAGTGGCACAGGGGTCCAACCGAACACTGAAGCTTTCTTT,CASSGTGVQPNTEAFF
TRBV28,TRBJ1-3,.,.,TGTGCCAGCAGCCCACGACTCTGGGGGTCCTCTGGAAACACCATATATTTT,CASSPRLWGSSGNTIYF
TRBV28,TRBJ1-1,once,.,TGTGCCAGCAGTTTAGTGGGGCGATGGATGAGTATGAACACTGAAGCTTTCTTT,CASSLVGRWMSMNTEAFF
TRBV2,TRBJ1-4,.,.,TGTGCCAGCATTCTCGGGGGGACAACTAATGAAAAACTGTTTTTT,CASILGGTTNEKLFF
TRBV29-1,TRBJ2-3,.,.,TGCAGCGTTGATTGGAGGGCCACAGATACGCAGTATTTT,CSVDWRATDTQYF
TRBV12-3/TRBV12-4,TRBJ2-1,few,TRBD1,TGTGCCAGCAGTTTCGGGACAGGGGGATTCTTC,CASSFGTGGFF
TRBV10-1,TRBJ2-1,.,TRBD2,TGCGCCAGCAGTCCGACCCTGACTAGCGAATTTGAAAATGAGCAGTTCTTC,CASSPTLTSEFENEQFF
TRBV2,TRBJ1-2,once,TRBD1,TGTGCCAGCAGTCCCCAGGGGGCAAGTGGCTACACCTTC,CASSPQGASGYTF
TRBV5-1,TRBJ1-1,.,.,TGCGCCAGCAGTCGCAAAGGGGGTTCGAACACTGAAGCTTTCTTT,CASSRKGGSNTEAFF
TRBV30,TRBJ2-7,.,.,TGTGCCTGGGGGGGAACCTACGAGCAGTACTTC,CAWGGTYEQYF
TRBV5-1,TRBJ2-1,.,.,TGCGCCAGCAGCCAGATGACTACGCTTCCTGAGCAGTTCTTC,CASSQMTTLPEQFF
TRBV6-5,TRBJ2-1,.,.,TGTGCCAGCAGTCCCTACAATGAGCAGTTCTTC,CASSPYNEQFF
TRBV9,TRBJ2-7,.,.,TGTGCCAGCAGCGCGTGGGAAGTTTCCTACGAGCAGTACTTC,CASSAWEVSYEQYF
TRBV7-8,TRBJ2-5,.,TRBD2,TGTGCCAGCAGCTCCCAAGTGGGGCTAGCGGGAGGGCCTCGGGGCGAGACCCAGTACTTC,CASSSQVGLAGGPRGETQYF
TRBV30,TRBJ2-1,few,.,TGTGCCTGGAGTCTCGACTTACACGAGCAGTTCTTC,CAWSLDLHEQFF
TRBV2,TRBJ2-7,few,TRBD2,TGTGCCAGCAGTGAGCTAGCGGGAGGCTCCTACGAGCAGTACTTC,CASSELAGGSYEQYF
TRBV27,TRBJ2-5,.,TRBD2,TGTGCCAGCAGCCGCGGGACTAGCGGACAAGAGACCCAGTACTTC,CASSRGTSGQETQYF